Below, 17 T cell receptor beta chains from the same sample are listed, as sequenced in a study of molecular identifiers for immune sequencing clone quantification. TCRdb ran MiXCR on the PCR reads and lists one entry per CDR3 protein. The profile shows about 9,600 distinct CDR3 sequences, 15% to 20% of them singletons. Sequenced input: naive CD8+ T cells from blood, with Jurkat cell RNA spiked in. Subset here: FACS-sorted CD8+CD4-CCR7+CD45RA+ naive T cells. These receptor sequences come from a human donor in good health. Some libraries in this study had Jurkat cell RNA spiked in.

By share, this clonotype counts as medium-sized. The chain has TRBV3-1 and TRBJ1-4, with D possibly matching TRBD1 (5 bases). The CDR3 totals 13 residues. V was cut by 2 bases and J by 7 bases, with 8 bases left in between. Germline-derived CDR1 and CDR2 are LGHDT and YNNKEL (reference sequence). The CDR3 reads CASSQQGSEKLFF. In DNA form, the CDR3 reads TGTGCCAGCAGCCAACAGGGCAGTGAAAAACTGTTTTTT.

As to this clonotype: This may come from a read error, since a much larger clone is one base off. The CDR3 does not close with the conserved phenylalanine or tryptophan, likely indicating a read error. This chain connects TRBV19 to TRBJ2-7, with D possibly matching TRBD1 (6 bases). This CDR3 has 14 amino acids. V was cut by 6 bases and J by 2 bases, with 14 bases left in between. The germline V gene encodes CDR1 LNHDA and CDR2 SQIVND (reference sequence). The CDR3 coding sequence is TGTGCCAGTAGCAGGACAGCTAATCCCTACGAGCAGTACCTC. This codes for CASSRTANPYEQYL.

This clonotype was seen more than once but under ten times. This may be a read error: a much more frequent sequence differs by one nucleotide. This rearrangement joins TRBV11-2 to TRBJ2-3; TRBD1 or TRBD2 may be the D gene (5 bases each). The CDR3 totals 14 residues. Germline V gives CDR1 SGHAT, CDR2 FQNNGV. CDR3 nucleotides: TGTGCCAGCAGCTTACAGGGTAGCGCAGATACGCAGTGTTTT. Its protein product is CASSLQGSADTQCF.

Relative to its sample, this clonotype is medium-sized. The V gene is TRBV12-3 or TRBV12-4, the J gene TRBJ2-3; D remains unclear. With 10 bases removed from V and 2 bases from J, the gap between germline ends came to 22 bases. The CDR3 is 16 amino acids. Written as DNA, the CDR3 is TGTGCCACCTTAAACTGGGTTTCCGATCCCACAGATACGCAGTATTTT. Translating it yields CATLNWVSDPTDTQYF.

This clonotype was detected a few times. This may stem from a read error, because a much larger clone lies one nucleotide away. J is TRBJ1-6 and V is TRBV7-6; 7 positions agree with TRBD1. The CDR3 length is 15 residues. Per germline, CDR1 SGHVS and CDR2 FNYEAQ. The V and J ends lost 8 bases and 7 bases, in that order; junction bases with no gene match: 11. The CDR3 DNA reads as TGTGCCAGCGGCCCAACCGGGACAGCAAATTCACCCCTCCACTTT. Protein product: CASGPTGTANSPLHF.

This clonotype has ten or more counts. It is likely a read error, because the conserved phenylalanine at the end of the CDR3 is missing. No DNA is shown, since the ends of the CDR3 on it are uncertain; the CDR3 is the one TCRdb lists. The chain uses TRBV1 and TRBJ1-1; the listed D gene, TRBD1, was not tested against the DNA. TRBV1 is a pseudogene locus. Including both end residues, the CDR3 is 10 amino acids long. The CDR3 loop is CTSSQQGFFK.

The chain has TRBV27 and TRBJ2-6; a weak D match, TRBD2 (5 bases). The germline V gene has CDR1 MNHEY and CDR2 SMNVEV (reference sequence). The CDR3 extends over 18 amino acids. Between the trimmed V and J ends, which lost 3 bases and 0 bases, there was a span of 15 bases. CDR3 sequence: CASSFTEGTYSGANVLTF. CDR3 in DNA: TGTGCCAGCAGTTTCACAGAGGGTACCTACTCTGGGGCCAACGTCCTGACTTTC. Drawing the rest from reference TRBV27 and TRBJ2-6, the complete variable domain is EAQVTQNPRYLITVTGKKLTVTCSQNMNHEYMSWYRQDPGLGLRQIYYSMNVEVTDKGDVPEGYKVSRKEKRNFPLILESPSPNQTSLYFCASSFTEGTYSGANVLTFGAGSRLTVL.

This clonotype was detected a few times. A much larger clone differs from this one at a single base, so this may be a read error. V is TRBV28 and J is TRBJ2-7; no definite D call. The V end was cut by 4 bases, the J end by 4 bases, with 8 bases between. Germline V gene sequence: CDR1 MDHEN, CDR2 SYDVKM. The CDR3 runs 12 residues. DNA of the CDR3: TGTGCCAGCAGTTCGTACGGGTACGAGCAGTACTTC. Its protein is CASSSYGYEQYF.

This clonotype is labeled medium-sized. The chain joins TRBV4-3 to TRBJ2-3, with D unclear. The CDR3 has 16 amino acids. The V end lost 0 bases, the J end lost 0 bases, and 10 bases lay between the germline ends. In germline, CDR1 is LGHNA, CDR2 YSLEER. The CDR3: CASSQDYDRSTDTQYF. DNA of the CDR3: TGCGCCAGCAGCCAAGATTACGACCGTAGCACAGATACGCAGTATTTT.

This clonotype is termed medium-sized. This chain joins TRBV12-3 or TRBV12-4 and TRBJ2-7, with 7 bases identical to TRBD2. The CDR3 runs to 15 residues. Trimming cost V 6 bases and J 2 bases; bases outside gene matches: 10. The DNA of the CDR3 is TGTGCCAGCAGCCTAGGAGCGGGAAGAACCTACGAGCAGTACTTC. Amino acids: CASSLGAGRTYEQYF.

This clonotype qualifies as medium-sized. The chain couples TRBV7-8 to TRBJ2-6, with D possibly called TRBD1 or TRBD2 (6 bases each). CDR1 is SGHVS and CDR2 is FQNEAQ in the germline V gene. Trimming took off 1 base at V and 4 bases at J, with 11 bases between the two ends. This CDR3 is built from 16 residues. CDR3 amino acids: CASSLEGGTGANVLTF. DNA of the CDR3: TGTGCCAGCAGCTTAGAAGGGGGGACAGGGGCCAACGTCCTGACTTTC.

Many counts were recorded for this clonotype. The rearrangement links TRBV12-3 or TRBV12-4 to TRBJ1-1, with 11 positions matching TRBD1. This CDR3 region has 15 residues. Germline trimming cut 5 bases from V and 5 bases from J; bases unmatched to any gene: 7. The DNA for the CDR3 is TGTGCCAGCAGTCCAAGGACAGGGGGCGAGACTGAAGCTTTCTTT. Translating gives CASSPRTGGETEAFF.

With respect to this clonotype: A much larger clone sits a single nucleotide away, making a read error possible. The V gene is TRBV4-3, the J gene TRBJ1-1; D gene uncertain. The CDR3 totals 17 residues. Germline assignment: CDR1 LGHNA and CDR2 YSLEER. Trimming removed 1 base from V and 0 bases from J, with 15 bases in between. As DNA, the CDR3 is TGCGCCAGCAGCCAAGTTTTCGGGTCGGGGATGAACACTGAAGCTTTCTTT. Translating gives CASSQVFGSGMNTEAFF.

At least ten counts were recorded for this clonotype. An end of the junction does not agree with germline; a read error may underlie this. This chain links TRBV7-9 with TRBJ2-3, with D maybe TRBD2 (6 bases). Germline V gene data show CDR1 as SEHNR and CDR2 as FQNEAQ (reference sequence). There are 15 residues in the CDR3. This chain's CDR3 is CASCLVGGSTDTQYF. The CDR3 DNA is TGTGCCAGCTGCTTAGTGGGGGGATCCACAGATACGCAGTATTTT.

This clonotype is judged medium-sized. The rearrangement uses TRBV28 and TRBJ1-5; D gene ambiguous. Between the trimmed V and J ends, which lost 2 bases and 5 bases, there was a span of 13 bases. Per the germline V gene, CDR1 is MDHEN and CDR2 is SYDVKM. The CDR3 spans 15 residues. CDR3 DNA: TGTGCCAGCAGTTTAGCCGCACAGAGGGATCAGCCCCAGCATTTT. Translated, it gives CASSLAAQRDQPQHF.

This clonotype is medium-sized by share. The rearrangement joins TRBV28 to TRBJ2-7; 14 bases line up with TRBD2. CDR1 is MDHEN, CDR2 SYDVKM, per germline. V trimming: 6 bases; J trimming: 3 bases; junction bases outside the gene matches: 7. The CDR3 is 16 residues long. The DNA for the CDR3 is TGTGCCAGCAGCTTCGGGACTAGCGGGAGTCTCTACGAGCAGTACTTC. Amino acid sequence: CASSFGTSGSLYEQYF. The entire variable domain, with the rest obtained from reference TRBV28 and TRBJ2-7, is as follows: DVKVTQSSRYLVKRTGEKVFLECVQDMDHENMFWYRQDPGLGLRLIYFSYDVKMKEKGDIPEGYSVSREKKERFSLILESASTNQTSMYLCASSFGTSGSLYEQYFGPGTRLTVT.

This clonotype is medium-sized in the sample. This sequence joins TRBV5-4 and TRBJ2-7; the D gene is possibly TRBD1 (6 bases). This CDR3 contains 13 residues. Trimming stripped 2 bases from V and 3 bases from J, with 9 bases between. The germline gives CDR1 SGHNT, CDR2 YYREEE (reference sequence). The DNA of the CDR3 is TGTGCCAGCAGCTTACCGGACAGCTACGAGCAGTACTTC. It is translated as CASSLPDSYEQYF.